The TCR beta chain under discussion was sequenced for a study of shared clonotypes between healthy human individuals. With respect to this clone: Its specificity is unknown.

TCRdb keeps only in-frame clones here, not all; method: immunoSEQ multiplex PCR. The sample has roughly 2.6 million clones; around 94% are singletons. Regarding the study as a whole: Researchers found naive subsets generally carried larger estimated richness than memory subsets. Large depth notwithstanding, sorted-subset sequencing proved incomplete by rarefaction.

Germline V gene lookup returns CDR1 LNHDA and CDR2 SQIVND (reference sequence). The V segment lost 4 bases and the J segment 4 bases; nucleotides outside the gene matches: 8. The CDR3 extends over 15 amino acids. It was into CD45RA+ naive and CD45RA-negative memory subsets that the CD4+ cells were split. The source is a man between 18 and 35 years old in good health. Sequenced input: naive CD4+ T cells sorted from blood. The subset is: CD45RA+ positively selected. This sequence joins TRBV19 and TRBJ2-5, with 8 bases lining up with TRBD2. In DNA form, the CDR3 reads TGTGCCAGTAGTACCCGCGGAGCGGGAGCAGAGACCCAGTACTTC. Translation: CASSTRGAGAETQYF.